Detailed here is one TCR beta chain. Its recognized antigen is unknown. No clone much larger than this one lies a single base away; base qualities are absent. The entry originates in a study of shared T cell receptors in the human thymus (dated by TCRdb to the early 2020s). The study in broad terms: The study examined how self-reactive, shared T-cell receptor alpha chains are generated in the human thymus.

The germline V gene specifies SGHRS as CDR1 and YFSETQ as CDR2. Germline trimming: 5 bases from V, 2 bases from J; junction bases outside gene matches: 7. The CDR3 numbers 15 residues from cysteine through phenylalanine. This entry keeps only the CDR3 DNA: 45 bases, framed from base 1. Preparation of the library involved the immunoSEQ multiplex PCR assay. The table comes from immuneACCESS by way of TCRdb, which keeps in-frame sequences with V and J called. Part of the clones is missing from these tables; in studies checked, under half for an unresolved V gene and the rest for unknown reasons. Across this sample there are 650,000 to 950,000 clones, with over 75% seen only once. The top ten constitute more than 0.008% of the sample. These records were also assigned to another study, of human thymus T cells. The second study also describes: Immunologically healthy infants undergoing open corrective cardiac surgery for congenital heart defects in Finland were used as donors. Thymus tissue was obtained as surgical resects removed during corrective cardiac surgery. V and J gene segment usage appeared biased in both thymic and peripheral blood repertoires. The related research reported highly overlapping thymic TCR repertoires among unrelated individuals. The study used about eight infant thymus samples plus four related peripheral blood samples to characterize TCR alpha and beta repertoires. The infant donors were about 6 to 244 days old, and the cohort included roughly six males and a couple of females. Thymocytes were released mechanically from tissue and stored at -70 °C as pellets of about 8.5-31 million cells. A QIAsymphony instrument was used to extract genomic DNA from the frozen cell pellets. TCRB and TCRAD loci were amplified from a standardized quantity of quality-controlled genomic DNA using the immunoSEQ multiplex PCR assay. The V(D)J region was spanned by amplicons of a length sufficient to cover the CDR3 and to identify V and J genes. The amplicons were sequenced on an Illumina platform via the commercial immunoSEQ service. Corrections for primer bias and sequencing errors followed previously described methods, while TCRAD and TCRB definitions were based on the IMGT database. immunoSEQ Analyzer 3.0 and VDJTools were used for repertoire analysis, which covered basic statistics, V/J segment usage, diversity estimates, rarefaction and pairwise overlap. Diversity was estimated using the Chao1, ChaoE, Efron-Thisted, Shannon and inverse Simpson indices, and was also estimated on datasets down-sampled to the size of the smallest sample. Repertoire overlap was determined by strict matching of CDR3 nucleotide sequence, V gene and J gene, and Jaccard-based multidimensional scaling clustering was applied. On average, roughly 740,000 unique TCRB clonotypes were obtained from thymus samples, compared with roughly 84,000 from blood samples.

Sequencing was carried out using thymocytes. This chain joins TRBV5-1 to TRBJ2-1; the junction holds 7 bases that match TRBD2. The clonotype originates from a girl under two years old with a congenital heart defect. Donor details come from another sample of the same person, matched by shared clones. DNA sequence: TGCGCCAGCAGTTTTGTCAGCGGGGCCTACAATGAGCAGTTCTTC. It translates to CASSFVSGAYNEQFF.